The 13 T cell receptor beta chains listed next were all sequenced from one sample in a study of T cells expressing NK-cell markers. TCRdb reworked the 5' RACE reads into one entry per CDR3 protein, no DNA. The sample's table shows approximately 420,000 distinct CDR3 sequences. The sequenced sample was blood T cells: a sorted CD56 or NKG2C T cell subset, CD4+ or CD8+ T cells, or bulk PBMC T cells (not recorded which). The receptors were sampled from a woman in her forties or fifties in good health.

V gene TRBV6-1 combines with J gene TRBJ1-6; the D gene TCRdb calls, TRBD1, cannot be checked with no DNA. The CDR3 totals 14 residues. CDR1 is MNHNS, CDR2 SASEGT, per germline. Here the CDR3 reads CAGGGFSYNSPLHF.

The CDR3 loop reads CSARASFRAFF. The rearrangement links TRBV20-1 to TRBJ1-1. The CDR3 has 11 amino acids. Per germline, CDR1 DFQATT and CDR2 SNEGSKA (reference sequence).

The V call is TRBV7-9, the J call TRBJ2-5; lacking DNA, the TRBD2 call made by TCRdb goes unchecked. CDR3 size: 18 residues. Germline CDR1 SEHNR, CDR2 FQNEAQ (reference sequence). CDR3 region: CASSLRAGGSRYQETQYF.

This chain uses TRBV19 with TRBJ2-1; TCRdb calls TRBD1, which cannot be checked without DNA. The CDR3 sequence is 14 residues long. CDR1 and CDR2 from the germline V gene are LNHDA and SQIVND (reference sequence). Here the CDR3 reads CASMGGTQGYEQFF.

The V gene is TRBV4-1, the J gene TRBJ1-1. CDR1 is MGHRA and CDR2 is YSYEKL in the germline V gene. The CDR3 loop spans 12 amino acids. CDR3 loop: CASSMVNTEAFF.

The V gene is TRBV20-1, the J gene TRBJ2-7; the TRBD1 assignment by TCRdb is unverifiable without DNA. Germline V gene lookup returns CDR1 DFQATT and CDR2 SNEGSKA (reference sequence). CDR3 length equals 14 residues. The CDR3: CSVGGVIASGEQYF.

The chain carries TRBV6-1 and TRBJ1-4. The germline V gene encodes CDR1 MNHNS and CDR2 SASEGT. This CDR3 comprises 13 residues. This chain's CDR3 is CASSELDNEKLFF.

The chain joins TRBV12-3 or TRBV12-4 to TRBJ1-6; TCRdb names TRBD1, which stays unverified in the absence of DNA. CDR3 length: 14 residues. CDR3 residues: CASSQGGRNSPLHF.

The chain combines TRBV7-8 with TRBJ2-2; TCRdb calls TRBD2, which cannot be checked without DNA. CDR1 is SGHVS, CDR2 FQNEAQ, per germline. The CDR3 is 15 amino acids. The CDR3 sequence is CASKTSGRFSGELFF.

The CDR3 spells CSVGMSGELFF. The genes are TRBV29-1 and TRBJ2-2. There are 11 residues in the CDR3. Germline-derived CDR1 and CDR2 are SQVTM and ANQGSEA.

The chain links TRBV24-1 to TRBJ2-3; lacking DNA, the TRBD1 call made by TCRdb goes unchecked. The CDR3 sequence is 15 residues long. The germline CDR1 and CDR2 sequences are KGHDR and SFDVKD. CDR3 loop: CATSELRGDTDTQYF.

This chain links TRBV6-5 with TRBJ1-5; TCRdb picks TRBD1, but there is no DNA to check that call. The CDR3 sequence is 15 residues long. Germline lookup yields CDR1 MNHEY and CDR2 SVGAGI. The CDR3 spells CASSYSTPDKQPQHF.

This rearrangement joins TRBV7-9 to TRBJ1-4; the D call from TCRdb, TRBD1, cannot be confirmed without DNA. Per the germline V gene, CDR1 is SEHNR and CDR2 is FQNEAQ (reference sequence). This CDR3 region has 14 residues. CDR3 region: CASSLRDRAGKLFF.